This T cell receptor (beta chain) was sequenced for a study of blood T cell repertoires in COVID-19. Participants had their cohort set by participant-reported clinical history. All recovered Cohort 3 donors got two negative PCRs, got clearance, or saw symptom resolution. Sequencing used immunoSEQ multiplex PCR; TCRdb keeps in-frame clones, though not all of them. This table holds approximately 280,000 clones, just under 90% found once. The CDR3 is made up of 15 amino acids. The rearrangement uses TRBV21-1 and TRBJ1-1; TRBD1 reflects the table's D call only, with no check against the DNA. TRBV21-1 is marked as a pseudogene. Sequences were obtained from PBMCs or T cells enriched from blood (not recorded which). The sequence derives from a woman aged 60-70 years who had recovered from COVID-19. CDR3 protein: CASSKEYRLNTEAFF. The CDR3 bases are TGTGCCAGCAGCAAAGAGTACAGACTGAACACTGAAGCTTTCTTT.